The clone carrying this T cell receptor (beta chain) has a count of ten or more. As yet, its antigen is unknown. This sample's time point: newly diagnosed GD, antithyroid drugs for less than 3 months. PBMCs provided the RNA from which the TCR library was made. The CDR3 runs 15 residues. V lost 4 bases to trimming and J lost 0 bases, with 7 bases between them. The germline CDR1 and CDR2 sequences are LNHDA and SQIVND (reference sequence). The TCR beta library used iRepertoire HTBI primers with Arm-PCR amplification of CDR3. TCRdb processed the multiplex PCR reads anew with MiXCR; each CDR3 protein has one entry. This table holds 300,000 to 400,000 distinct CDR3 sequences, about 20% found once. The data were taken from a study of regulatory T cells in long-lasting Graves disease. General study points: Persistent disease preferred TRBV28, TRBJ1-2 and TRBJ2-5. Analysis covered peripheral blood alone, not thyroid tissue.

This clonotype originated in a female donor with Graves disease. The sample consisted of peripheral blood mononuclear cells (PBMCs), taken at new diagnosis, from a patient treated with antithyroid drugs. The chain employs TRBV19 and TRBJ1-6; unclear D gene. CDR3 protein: CASSKGYSYNSPLHF. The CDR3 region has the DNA TGTGCCAGTAGTAAAGGGTACTCCTATAATTCACCCCTCCACTTT.